These 29 T cell receptor beta chains came from one sample sequenced in a study of T cell responses to AZD1222 COVID-19 vaccine. This table comes from immunoSEQ multiplex PCR, and its TCRdb copy is limited to in-frame clones, with some not included. The table has 100,000 to 130,000 clones, about 90% seen once. This material consisted of peripheral blood, taken on day 0 of AZD1222 vaccination. The receptor set was obtained from an adult in good health.

J is TRBJ1-1 and V is TRBV6-2 or TRBV6-3; D is ambiguous. Germline V gene lookup returns CDR1 MNHEY and CDR2 SVGEGT. V was shortened by 5 bases and J by 1 base, with 8 bases between the two germline ends. This CDR3 region has 13 residues. The CDR3 reads CASSQDANTEAFF. Here the CDR3 DNA reads TGTGCCAGCAGTCAAGATGCGAACACTGAAGCTTTCTTT.

This clone appeared once. The chain carries TRBV12-5 and TRBJ1-1, with D uncertain. The CDR3 runs 14 residues. Germline CDR1 reads LGHNT; CDR2 reads FRNRAP. The CDR3 DNA reads TGTGCCGCGGCAAGTGGTCAGAGGAACACTGAAGCTTTCTTT. Translating gives CAAASGQRNTEAFF.

The J gene is TRBJ2-1, the V gene TRBV24-1; D unclear. The CDR3 has 13 amino acids. Per germline, CDR1 KGHDR and CDR2 SFDVKD. The germline V and J ends were trimmed by 3 bases and 5 bases, with 7 bases remaining between them. The DNA of the CDR3 is TGTGCCACCAGTGATCCAAGCGACAATGAGCAGTTCTTC. Amino acids: CATSDPSDNEQFF.

V is TRBV5-1 and J is TRBJ2-5; 9 nucleotides match TRBD1. The length of the CDR3 is 16 residues. With V trimmed by 0 bases and J by 5 bases, 8 bases remained unmatched. Germline V gives CDR1 SGHRS, CDR2 YFSETQ. The CDR3 is CASSLEGQGLGETQYF. The CDR3, as DNA: TGCGCCAGCAGCTTGGAGGGACAGGGATTGGGGGAGACCCAGTACTTC.

The J gene is TRBJ1-5, the V gene TRBV5-6; D remains unclear. Trimming took 4 bases from V and 2 from J, leaving 13 bases between them. Germline V gives CDR1 SGHDT, CDR2 YYEEEE. The CDR3 length is 15 residues. This chain's CDR3 is CASSLLGRGNQPQHF. DNA of the CDR3: TGTGCCAGCAGCCTCTTGGGGAGGGGCAATCAGCCCCAGCATTTT.

The rearrangement joins TRBV7-9 to TRBJ1-3; D is ambiguous. V was clipped by 1 base and J by 1 base, with 2 bases between them. The CDR3 extends over 13 amino acids. Germline assignment: CDR1 SEHNR and CDR2 FQNEAQ (reference sequence). The CDR3 DNA follows: TGTGCCAGCAGCTTAGAGTCTGGAAACACCATATATTTT. It is translated as CASSLESGNTIYF.

This clone was picked up a small number of times. J is TRBJ1-1 and V is TRBV18; the D gene is possibly TRBD1 (5 bases). V was pared by 4 bases and J by 10 bases, with 19 bases between. The CDR3 loop spans 14 amino acids. Germline CDR1 is KGHSH and CDR2 is LQKENI. The CDR3 region is CASSLDSPGMGAFF. DNA of the CDR3: TGTGCCAGCTCACTTGACAGCCCGGGCATGGGAGCTTTCTTT.

This chain uses TRBV5-1 with TRBJ1-5; D is unresolved. Germline lookup yields CDR1 SGHRS and CDR2 YFSETQ. Trimming removed 1 base at V and 4 bases at J, with 6 bases between. This CDR3 has 13 amino acids. CDR3 sequence reads: CASSLSLNQPQHF. The CDR3 DNA follows: TGCGCCAGCAGCTTGTCTCTTAATCAGCCCCAGCATTTT.

Comments on this clone: A read error may produce the germline difference seen at one junction end. V and J are TRBV5-4 and TRBJ2-3, with 10 bases matching TRBD1. Germline CDR1 reads SGHNT; CDR2 reads YYREEE (reference sequence). The CDR3 sequence is 14 residues long. Here the CDR3 reads CASSTEVVGQGFCF. CDR3 DNA: TGTGCCAGCAGCACCGAAGTCGTGGGACAGGGGTTTTGTTTT.

The chain recombines TRBV7-2 with TRBJ2-1; unclear D gene. CDR3 size: 13 residues. The V end was cut by 6 bases, the J end by 9 bases, with 15 bases between. From germline, CDR1 is SGHTA and CDR2 FQGNSA. The CDR3 is CASSPLDYGEQFF. DNA for the CDR3: TGTGCCAGCAGTCCGCTAGATTACGGTGAGCAGTTCTTC.

The rearrangement joins TRBV19 to TRBJ1-4, with 7 nucleotides matching TRBD1. Germline CDR1 and CDR2: LNHDA and SQIVND (reference sequence). CDR3 length: 15 residues. V trimming: 4 bases; J trimming: 6 bases; junction bases outside the gene matches: 8. CDR3 nucleotide sequence: TGTGCCAGTAGTAAGTCCGGGACAGACCATGAAAAACTGTTTTTT. Amino acids: CASSKSGTDHEKLFF.

This chain connects TRBV6-2 or TRBV6-3 to TRBJ1-5; a possible D gene is TRBD1 (5 bases). Trimming pared 5 bases from V and 1 base from J, leaving 9 bases between. There are 14 residues in the CDR3. CDR1 and CDR2 from the germline V gene are MNHEY and SVGEGT. DNA for the CDR3: TGTGCCAGCAGTCTATGGGACAGCAATCAGCCCCAGCATTTT. This translates into CASSLWDSNQPQHF.

The chain employs TRBV7-2 and TRBJ2-7; the match to TRBD2 covers 7 bases. The trim removed 0 bases at V and 6 bases at J, leaving 2 bases unmatched. The CDR3 spans 13 residues. Germline CDR1 and CDR2: SGHTA and FQGNSA. The chain's CDR3 is CASSLAWGGEQYF. Here the CDR3 DNA reads TGTGCCAGCAGCTTAGCGTGGGGGGGCGAGCAGTACTTC.

This chain joins TRBV7-8 and TRBJ1-5; D unresolved. The germline gives CDR1 SGHVS, CDR2 FQNEAQ. The CDR3 consists of 15 residues. Trimming pared 5 bases from V and 3 bases from J, leaving 14 bases between. The CDR3 spells CASSPPGPINQPQHF. CDR3 nucleotides: TGTGCCAGCAGCCCCCCCGGACCGATCAATCAGCCCCAGCATTTT. Complete variable domain (other parts from reference TRBV7-8 and TRBJ1-5): GAGVSQSPRYKVAKRGQDVALRCDPISGHVSLFWYQQALGQGPEFLTYFQNEAQLDKSGLPSDRFFAERPEGSVSTLKIQRTQQEDSAVYLCASSPPGPINQPQHFGDGTRLSIL.

The chain uses TRBV4-2 and TRBJ1-1, with D hard to call. This CDR3 spans 13 amino acids. Trimming shortened V by 8 bases and J by 6 bases, and 16 bases separated the two germline ends. CDR1 is LGHNA, CDR2 YNFKEQ, per germline. The CDR3 nucleotides read TGTGCCAGCTCGGAAAGGACGGGCGCTGAAGCTTTCTTT. It specifies CASSERTGAEAFF.

CDR3 residues: CASSTPDTTYEQYF. The CDR3 DNA reads as TGTGCCAGTAGTACCCCGGACACCACCTACGAGCAGTACTTC. This rearrangement joins TRBV19 to TRBJ2-7; maybe TRBD1 (5 bases). V lost 4 bases and J lost 2, with 12 bases in between. CDR1 and CDR2 (germline): LNHDA, SQIVND (reference sequence). There are 14 residues in the CDR3.

This clone has only a few counts. This chain links TRBV30 with TRBJ1-3; D is ambiguous. The ends were cut back, 3 bases at V and 4 bases at J, with 7 bases in the middle. CDR1 GTSNPN and CDR2 SVGIG come from the germline V gene (reference sequence). CDR3 size: 12 residues. The CDR3 DNA reads as TGTGCCTGGAGCCCCCGCGGAAACACCATATATTTT. Its protein product is CAWSPRGNTIYF.

The chain couples TRBV3-1 (or the pseudogene TRBV3-2) to TRBJ1-6, with D possibly matching TRBD1 (6 bases). Germline CDR1 reads LGHDT; CDR2 reads YNNKEL (reference sequence). The CDR3 covers 15 residues. V shed 1 base and J shed 7 bases, with 11 bases lying between them. DNA for the CDR3: TGTGCCAGCAGCCAAGTGGACAGTTTCAATTCACCCCTCCACTTT. Translated: CASSQVDSFNSPLHF.

The chain joins TRBV10-1 to TRBJ2-1, with TRBD2 identical over 8 bases. Germline-derived CDR1 and CDR2 are WNHNN and SYGVQD (reference sequence). This CDR3 has 15 residues. J lost 7 bases, V lost 3 bases, and 8 bases had no gene match. The CDR3 DNA is TGCGCCAGCAGTGACCCCCACGGGGGGGTTAATGAGCAGTTCTTC. Translation: CASSDPHGGVNEQFF.

Regarding this clone: In the same sample, other DNA sequences code for this CDR3. The chain carries TRBV5-6 and TRBJ1-3; D unclear. Trimming shortened V by 0 bases and J by 4 bases, and 5 bases separated the two germline ends. The CDR3 sequence is 13 residues long. Per the germline V gene, CDR1 is SGHDT and CDR2 is YYEEEE. DNA for the CDR3: TGTGCCAGCAGCTTGGACCGGGGAAACACCATATATTTT. Its protein is CASSLDRGNTIYF.

V is TRBV27 and J is TRBJ1-2; 7 positions agree with TRBD1. J was trimmed by 2 bases and V by 6 bases; bases with no gene match: 15. This CDR3 region has 17 residues. The germline gives CDR1 MNHEY, CDR2 SMNVEV (reference sequence). In nucleotides, the CDR3 is TGTGCCAGCAGAACATACTACCGGGACAGAGACAACTATGGCTACACCTTC. The encoded protein is CASRTYYRDRDNYGYTF.

CDR3 residues: CAWAPSLYEQYF. DNA for the CDR3: TGTGCCTGGGCTCCTTCTTTGTACGAGCAGTACTTC. This chain uses TRBV30 with TRBJ2-7, with D unclear. CDR3 length equals 12 residues. Per the germline V gene, CDR1 is GTSNPN and CDR2 is SVGIG (reference sequence). V lost 5 bases and J 4 bases, leaving 12 bases between the germline ends.

The J gene is TRBJ1-6, the V gene TRBV5-4, with 9 bases fitting TRBD1. In germline, CDR1 is SGHNT, CDR2 YYREEE (reference sequence). V trimming: 4 bases; J trimming: 7 bases; junction bases outside the gene matches: 6. The CDR3 consists of 15 residues. The CDR3 protein is CASSGTGGKNSPLHF. DNA of the CDR3: TGTGCCAGCAGCGGAACAGGGGGCAAGAATTCACCCCTCCACTTT.

The chain carries TRBV2 and TRBJ1-5, with D maybe TRBD1 (6 bases). This CDR3 is built from 15 residues. Germline CDR1 is SNHLY and CDR2 is FYNNEI. The V gene lost 6 bases and the J gene lost 0 bases, with 12 bases spanning the gap. CDR3 sequence reads: CASSSDSYSNQPQHF. DNA for the CDR3: TGTGCCAGCAGCTCGGACAGCTATAGCAATCAGCCCCAGCATTTT.

V is TRBV21-1 and J is TRBJ1-2; the DNA was not compared with TRBD1, the D call given in the table. TRBV21-1 is marked as a pseudogene. CDR3 size: 14 residues. The CDR3 sequence: CASSKKTTVYGYTF. The CDR3 nucleotides read TGTGCCAGCAGCAAAAAGACAACGGTCTATGGCTACACCTTC.

V is TRBV3-1 (or the pseudogene TRBV3-2) and J is TRBJ2-1, with TRBD2 matching over 11 bases. V lost 5 bases to trimming and J lost 0 bases; unmatched junction nucleotides: 12. This CDR3 comprises 19 residues. Germline assignment: CDR1 LGHDT and CDR2 YNNKEL (reference sequence). CDR3 nucleotide sequence: TGTGCCAGCAGCAAACACCTCCCTAGCGGGGGGAGCTCCTACAATGAGCAGTTCTTC. Translated: CASSKHLPSGGSSYNEQFF.

This clone has just one count. The rearrangement links TRBV5-1 to TRBJ1-6; 8 bases agree with TRBD1. The CDR3 is 15 amino acids. Losses at the gene ends were 0 bases for V and 11 bases for J; bases not matched to a gene: 7. Looked up from germline, CDR1 is SGHRS and CDR2 is YFSETQ. The CDR3 DNA follows: TGCGCCAGCAGCTTGGAAGCAGGGGGCGAAGCACCCCTCCACTTT. This encodes CASSLEAGGEAPLHF.

This clone appeared a single time. The chain combines TRBV7-8 with TRBJ2-7, with 11 bases fitting TRBD1. CDR1 is SGHVS, CDR2 FQNEAQ, per germline. CDR3 size: 15 residues. Losses at the gene ends were 5 bases for V and 2 bases for J; bases not matched to a gene: 5. The CDR3 coding sequence is TGTGCCAGCAGCCAGGGGACAGGGGGGACCTACGAGCAGTACTTC. Translating it yields CASSQGTGGTYEQYF. Filled out from reference TRBV7-8 and TRBJ2-7, the complete variable domain reads GAGVSQSPRYKVAKRGQDVALRCDPISGHVSLFWYQQALGQGPEFLTYFQNEAQLDKSGLPSDRFFAERPEGSVSTLKIQRTQQEDSAVYLCASSQGTGGTYEQYFGPGTRLTVT.

This chain uses TRBV6-5 with TRBJ2-4; D is possibly TRBD1 (8 bases). V was trimmed by 4 bases and J by 3 bases, leaving 16 bases between them. This CDR3 region has 16 residues. From germline, CDR1 is MNHEY and CDR2 SVGAGI. For the CDR3, the DNA is TGTGCCAGCAGTTCCTGGACAGGGAGGGGCAAAAACATTCAGTACTTC. Protein product: CASSSWTGRGKNIQYF.